Each of the 26 T cell receptor beta chains below was sequenced from the same sample in a study of beta chain features in type 1 diabetes. Sequenced material consisted of expressed TCRB transcripts (all of the isolated RNA was reverse transcribed). Produced via immunoSEQ multiplex PCR; TCRdb's table is partial and in-frame only. This sample has 970,000 or so clones, with about a sixth found just once. Sequenced material: naive CD4+ T cells from blood. These receptors were obtained from a woman younger than 30 in good health.

This clone was seen a few times. The CDR3 reads CASSPTSGIYNEQFF. Written as DNA, the CDR3 is TGTGCCAGCAGCCCGACTAGCGGGATCTACAATGAGCAGTTCTTC. V usage is TRBV11-2 and J usage is TRBJ2-1; TRBD2 agrees at 11 bases. Looked up from germline, CDR1 is SGHAT and CDR2 is FQNNGV. With 5 bases clipped from V and 3 bases from J, the junction kept 3 bases outside the gene matches. The length of the CDR3 is 15 residues.

This clone was detected ten times or more. CDR3 loop: CASSFATGTENTEAFF. CDR3 coding DNA: TGTGCCAGCAGCTTCGCCACCGGGACAGAGAACACTGAAGCTTTCTTT. The genes are TRBV7-9 and TRBJ1-1; 7 bases are a match to TRBD1. CDR3 length: 16 residues. Germline-derived CDR1 and CDR2 are SEHNR and FQNEAQ (reference sequence). V trimming: 3 bases; J trimming: 1 base; junction bases outside the gene matches: 8.

This clone was observed a few times. The chain links TRBV4-3 to TRBJ2-5; no reliable D call. This CDR3 has 15 amino acids. Trimming removed 0 bases from V and 5 bases from J, with 13 bases in between. Germline CDR1 reads LGHNA; CDR2 reads YSLEER. This chain's CDR3 is CASSQDPASWETQYF. The CDR3 region has the DNA TGCGCCAGCAGCCAAGATCCGGCTAGTTGGGAGACCCAGTACTTC.

This chain joins TRBV15 and TRBJ1-2, with 9 positions matching TRBD1. V trimming: 1 base; J trimming: 4 bases; junction bases outside the gene matches: 7. In germline, CDR1 is LNHNV, CDR2 YYDKDF (reference sequence). The CDR3 spans 16 residues. CDR3: CATSRGGTGLSYGYTF. The CDR3 coding sequence is TGTGCCACCAGCAGAGGCGGGACAGGGCTTTCCTATGGCTACACCTTC.

This clone showed up just a few times. The chain has TRBV7-2 and TRBJ2-7; D is perhaps TRBD1 or TRBD2 (7 bases each). The CDR3 consists of 14 residues. The ends were cut back, 1 base at V and 6 bases at J, with 13 bases in the middle. Germline V lookup: CDR1 SGHTA, CDR2 FQGNSA. The CDR3 is CASSLVQGGSEQYF. In DNA, the CDR3 is TGTGCCAGCAGCTTAGTTCAGGGGGGGTCCGAGCAGTACTTC. Based on the CDR3 plus reference TRBV7-2 and TRBJ2-7, the full variable domain is GAGVSQSPSNKVTEKGKDVELRCDPISGHTALYWYRQSLGQGLEFLIYFQGNSAPDKSGLPSDRFSAERTGGSVSTLTIQRTQQEDSAVYLCASSLVQGGSEQYFGPGTRLTVT.

The rearrangement joins TRBV4-3 to TRBJ2-1; 8 bases map to TRBD2. Germline V CDR1 and CDR2: LGHNA, YSLEER. The J segment lost 3 bases and the V segment lost 0 bases, leaving 7 bases of the junction unmatched. The CDR3 consists of 17 residues. The CDR3 here is CASSQDLSLAGYNEQFF. Written as DNA, the CDR3 is TGCGCCAGCAGCCAAGATCTATCGCTAGCGGGCTACAATGAGCAGTTCTTC.

This clone was seen a handful of times. In DNA, the CDR3 is TGTGCCAGCAGTGTCCATTCCCTGTCACAGGGTTCCACCGGGGAGCTGTTTTTT. Its translation is CASSVHSLSQGSTGELFF. The V and J genes are TRBV2 and TRBJ2-2, with D possibly matching TRBD1 (6 bases). CDR1 and CDR2 from the germline V gene are SNHLY and FYNNEI. The CDR3 spans 18 residues. V lost 4 bases and J 4 bases, leaving 22 bases between the germline ends.

This clone was seen a handful of times. Germline and junction disagree at one end, which may indicate a read error. J is TRBJ2-4 and V is TRBV5-4, with TRBD2 identical over 8 bases. The CDR3 sequence is 14 residues long. In germline, CDR1 is SGHNT, CDR2 YYREEE (reference sequence). The CDR3 DNA is TGTGCCAGCAGCTTGGCGGGAGGGCCCAACCTCGCCAACTTC. Translating it yields CASSLAGGPNLANF.

The chain links TRBV19 to TRBJ1-4; D may be TRBD1 (5 bases). Deletions cut 6 bases from V and 4 bases from J, with 15 bases between. CDR3 length equals 15 residues. Germline V lookup: CDR1 LNHDA, CDR2 SQIVND (reference sequence). This CDR3 is CASSSGDRRNEKLFF. The CDR3 DNA reads TGTGCCAGTAGCTCGGGGGACCGACGTAATGAAAAACTGTTTTTT.

The chain employs TRBV5-4 and TRBJ1-3; no firm D call. Trimming took off 5 bases at V and 2 bases at J, with 11 bases between the two ends. Per the germline V gene, CDR1 is SGHNT and CDR2 is YYREEE (reference sequence). The CDR3 extends over 14 amino acids. CDR3 region: CASRPGEPGNTIYF. The CDR3 nucleotides are TGTGCCAGCAGGCCAGGAGAACCTGGAAACACCATATATTTT.

This clone was observed a few times. V usage is TRBV15 and J usage is TRBJ1-3; D is undetermined. CDR1 is LNHNV and CDR2 is YYDKDF in the germline V gene (reference sequence). V lost 2 bases and J lost 4, with 6 bases in between. This CDR3 has 13 amino acids. CDR3 residues: CATSRRPGNTIYF. CDR3 nucleotides: TGTGCCACCAGCAGACGGCCGGGAAACACCATATATTTT.

The chain uses TRBV15 and TRBJ1-5, with no clear D. Per germline, CDR1 LNHNV and CDR2 YYDKDF (reference sequence). V lost 4 bases to trimming and J lost 5 bases, with 18 bases between them. The CDR3 totals 16 residues. The CDR3 sequence: CATSTFPGGMDQPQHF. The CDR3 nucleotides are TGTGCCACCAGCACCTTCCCGGGAGGAATGGATCAGCCCCAGCATTTT.

This clone has only a few counts. The chain recombines TRBV28 with TRBJ2-3, with D perhaps given as TRBD1 or TRBD2 (5 bases each). This CDR3 region has 15 residues. V shed 3 bases and J shed 3 bases, with 13 bases lying between them. In germline, CDR1 is MDHEN, CDR2 SYDVKM. CDR3 residues: CASSFLGTSTDTQYF. Here the CDR3 DNA reads TGTGCCAGCAGTTTCCTGGGGACGAGTACAGATACGCAGTATTTT. Looking up the rest from reference TRBV28 and TRBJ2-3 gives the full variable domain: DVKVTQSSRYLVKRTGEKVFLECVQDMDHENMFWYRQDPGLGLRLIYFSYDVKMKEKGDIPEGYSVSREKKERFSLILESASTNQTSMYLCASSFLGTSTDTQYFGPGTRLTVL.

This clone was counted only a few times. CDR3 region: CASSLRGARNTGELFF. CDR3 nucleotides: TGTGCCAGCAGTTTGCGGGGGGCGCGGAACACCGGGGAGCTGTTTTTT. V gene TRBV28 combines with J gene TRBJ2-2, with 8 bases lining up with TRBD2. Germline V gene data show CDR1 as MDHEN and CDR2 as SYDVKM. The CDR3 is 16 amino acids. Trimming took 3 bases from V and 1 from J; bases not matched to a gene: 4.

The rearrangement links TRBV4-3 to TRBJ1-4; no firm D call. V was cut by 2 bases and J by 8 bases, with 9 bases left in between. Looked up from germline, CDR1 is LGHNA and CDR2 is YSLEER. The CDR3 length is 13 residues. The CDR3 sequence: CASSQSVREKLFF. CDR3 nucleotides: TGCGCCAGCAGCCAATCGGTGCGAGAAAAACTGTTTTTT.

This clone was detected only a few times. The chain recombines TRBV4-3 with TRBJ1-4; D is uncertain. CDR1 LGHNA and CDR2 YSLEER come from the germline V gene. Deletions cut 4 bases from V and 8 bases from J, with 17 bases between. The CDR3 runs to 15 residues. CDR3: CASSPQTGVPEKLFF. The CDR3 bases are TGCGCCAGCAGCCCCCAGACGGGCGTCCCCGAAAAACTGTTTTTT.

This chain uses TRBV13 with TRBJ2-7; D is unclear. In germline, CDR1 is PRHDT, CDR2 FYEKMQ (reference sequence). Trimming took 1 base from V and 0 from J, leaving 10 bases between them. This CDR3 contains 15 residues. Here the CDR3 DNA reads TGTGCCAGCAGCTTAGTAGTAGGAGCCTCCTACGAGCAGTACTTC. This translates into CASSLVVGASYEQYF.

The chain combines TRBV6-5 with TRBJ2-3; D is possibly TRBD1 (6 bases). The CDR3 spans 14 residues. Germline V gene sequence: CDR1 MNHEY, CDR2 SVGAGI. Trimming removed 2 bases from V and 7 bases from J, with 13 bases in between. In DNA form, the CDR3 reads TGTGCCAGCAGTTACCTGTTAGGGGGAAATACGCAGTATTTT. This translates into CASSYLLGGNTQYF.

Concerning this clone itself: The missing conserved phenylalanine or tryptophan at the end of this CDR3 makes a read error likely. The rearrangement links TRBV6-6 to TRBJ2-7, with 10 bases fitting TRBD2. The V gene's germline CDR1 is MNHNY and CDR2 SVGAGI (reference sequence). CDR3 length: 14 residues. Trimming took 8 bases from V and 0 from J; bases not matched to a gene: 4. This chain's CDR3 is CASAGTSDSYEQYL. CDR3 sequence (DNA): TGTGCCAGCGCCGGGACTAGCGACTCCTACGAGCAGTACCTC.

Only a few counts were recorded for this clone. This chain connects TRBV6-5 to TRBJ1-5; D not resolved. The V end was cut by 6 bases, the J end by 0 bases, with 9 bases between. The germline V gene encodes CDR1 MNHEY and CDR2 SVGAGI. This CDR3 has 14 amino acids. The chain's CDR3 is CASSQRDSNQPQHF. In DNA form, the CDR3 reads TGTGCCAGCAGCCAACGGGATAGCAATCAGCCCCAGCATTTT.

This clone has a count of ten or more. At one boundary the junction diverges from the germline segment, which might be a read error. The chain couples TRBV28 to TRBJ2-1; D is perhaps TRBD1 (5 bases). Germline V gene lookup returns CDR1 MDHEN and CDR2 SYDVKM. CDR3 length: 11 amino acids. CDR3 DNA sequence: TGTGCCAGCAGTTTAAGGGGAACGTTCGTCTTC. Its translation: CASSLRGTFVF.

This clone appeared a few times. The sample contains more than one DNA sequence encoding this CDR3. V is TRBV27 and J is TRBJ2-6; D is unclear. The CDR3 covers 14 residues. Germline-derived CDR1 and CDR2 are MNHEY and SMNVEV (reference sequence). With 3 bases removed from V and 0 bases from J, the gap between germline ends came to 3 bases. The CDR3 protein is CASSFLSGANVLTF. In DNA form, the CDR3 reads TGTGCCAGCAGTTTCCTCTCTGGGGCCAACGTCCTGACTTTC. Supplemented by reference TRBV27 and TRBJ2-6, the full variable domain reads EAQVTQNPRYLITVTGKKLTVTCSQNMNHEYMSWYRQDPGLGLRQIYYSMNVEVTDKGDVPEGYKVSRKEKRNFPLILESPSPNQTSLYFCASSFLSGANVLTFGAGSRLTVL.

V usage is TRBV27 and J usage is TRBJ2-2, with a weak D call TRBD2 (5 bases). The CDR3 extends over 16 amino acids. V was clipped by 5 bases and J by 4 bases, with 17 bases between them. CDR1 and CDR2 (germline): MNHEY, SMNVEV (reference sequence). Here the CDR3 DNA reads TGTGCCAGCAGTGCGGACTCAGCGACCCTCACCGGGGAGCTGTTTTTT. Its translation is CASSADSATLTGELFF.

This clone was seen a few times. The rearrangement uses TRBV5-8 and TRBJ2-2; 9 nucleotides agree with TRBD1. Germline trimming cut 4 bases from V and 6 bases from J; bases unmatched to any gene: 7. The CDR3 has 15 amino acids. Germline values: CDR1 SGHTS, CDR2 YDEGEE. The chain's CDR3 is CASSKQGAQAGELFF. The CDR3 DNA is TGTGCCAGCAGCAAACAGGGGGCCCAAGCCGGGGAGCTGTTTTTT.

This clone was detected only a few times. The V call is TRBV21-1, the J call TRBJ2-7. TRBV21-1 has pseudogene status. The CDR3 spans 14 residues. CDR3 sequence reads: CASSPRDPGDEQYF. DNA of the CDR3: TGTGCCAGCAGCCCCCGGGACCCCGGGGACGAGCAGTACTTC.

A few counts support this clone. The chain links TRBV9 to TRBJ2-5; 14 nucleotides agree with TRBD2. This CDR3 contains 18 residues. Germline V gives CDR1 SGDLS, CDR2 YYNGEE. The J segment lost 1 base and the V segment lost 0 bases, leaving 5 bases of the junction unmatched. This CDR3 is CASSVATGTSGSQETQYF. The CDR3 nucleotides read TGTGCCAGCAGCGTAGCCACGGGGACTAGCGGGAGCCAAGAGACCCAGTACTTC.